A selection of T cell receptor beta chains follows, all from one sample in a study of blood T cell repertoires in COVID-19. The method was immunoSEQ multiplex PCR; TCRdb's version includes in-frame clones alone and lacks a portion of them. The sample contains about 200,000 clones, around 82% of which appear only once. Material for sequencing was PBMCs or T cells enriched from blood (not recorded which). The receptor set was obtained from a woman aged 45 to 65 who had been exposed to COVID-19. The CDR3 runs from the conserved cysteine through the conserved F or W. The D gene is left open where the match is weak. Not every row has a clone size; where given, it reads once, few, many or a size class.

abundance	v_gene	j_gene	d_gene	CDR3nt	CDR3aa
-	TRBV6-2/TRBV6-3	TRBJ1-1	-	TGTGCCAGCAGCCCAACCCGCGGCACTGAAGCTTTCTTT	CASSPTRGTEAFF
-	TRBV16	TRBJ1-2	-	TGTGCCAGCAGCCAATCGACAGTCGTAGGGTATGGCTACACCTTC	CASSQSTVVGYGYTF
-	TRBV5-1	TRBJ1-1	TRBD1	TGCGCCAGCAGCGGTGCGGACAGGGGGCACACTGAAGCTTTCTTT	CASSGADRGHTEAFF
few	TRBV4-1	TRBJ2-2	-	TGCGCCAGCAGCCCACTCCTCAGAGGCGGGGAGCTGTTTTTT	CASSPLLRGGELFF
many	TRBV30	TRBJ1-6	-	TGTGCCTGGAGTGTAGAACAGGGACACTCACCCCTCCACTTT	CAWSVEQGHSPLHF
-	TRBV7-6	TRBJ1-1	-	TGTGCCAGCAGCCTAAAAGGGGGTTCCACTGAAGCTTTCTTT	CASSLKGGSTEAFF
-	TRBV27	TRBJ1-2	TRBD1	TGTGCCAGCAGTCCCAGGGACAGGGGGACCTATGGCTACACCTTC	CASSPRDRGTYGYTF
once	TRBV9	TRBJ2-1	-	TGTGCCAGCAGCACCCTAACAGCGGAGCGACCAAATGAGCAGTTCTTC	CASSTLTAERPNEQFF
-	TRBV7-9	TRBJ1-2	-	TGTGCCAGCAGCCCCTGGGGGGGTCCCGAGGACTATGGCTACACCTTC	CASSPWGGPEDYGYTF
-	TRBV6-4	TRBJ1-1	-	TGTGCCAGCAGTGACTCAGGGGGTAAAGCTTTCTTT	CASSDSGGKAFF